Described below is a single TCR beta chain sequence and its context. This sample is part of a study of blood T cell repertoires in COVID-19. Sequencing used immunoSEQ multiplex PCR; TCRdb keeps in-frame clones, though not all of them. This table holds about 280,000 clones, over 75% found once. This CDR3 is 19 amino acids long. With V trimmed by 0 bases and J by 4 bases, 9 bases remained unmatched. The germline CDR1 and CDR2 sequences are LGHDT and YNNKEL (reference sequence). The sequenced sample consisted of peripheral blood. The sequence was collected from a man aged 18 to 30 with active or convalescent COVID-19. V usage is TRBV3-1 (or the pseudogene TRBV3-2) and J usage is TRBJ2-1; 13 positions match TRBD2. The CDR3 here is CASSQDPPRTSGGYNEQFF. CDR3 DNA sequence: TGTGCCAGCAGCCAAGATCCTCCCCGGACTAGCGGGGGATACAATGAGCAGTTCTTC.